Shown below are 8 T cell receptor beta chains from a single sample sequenced in a study of response to subunit inactivated influenza vaccine. One entry per CDR3 protein results from TCRdb running MiXCR on the RT-PCR reads. The sample comprises roughly 700,000 distinct CDR3 sequences, approximately 14% of which are singletons, and around 10% rests with the top ten. Sequenced here: PBMCs from blood, sampled roughly 13 days after vaccination. Receptors originate from a man in his fifties who received an inactivated influenza vaccine.

V gene TRBV7-3 combines with J gene TRBJ2-2; D ambiguous. This CDR3 is built from 13 residues. Trimming cost V 5 bases and J 4 bases, with 8 bases left between them. CDR1 SGHTA and CDR2 FQGTGA come from the germline V gene. For the CDR3, the DNA is TGTGCCAGCAGCATATACAGCACCGGGGAGCTGTTTTTT. Its protein product is CASSIYSTGELFF.

The sample holds a few counts of this clonotype. The V call is TRBV20-1, the J call TRBJ1-1; D is uncertain. The V gene lost 1 base and the J gene lost 5 bases, with 14 bases spanning the gap. The CDR3 loop spans 14 amino acids. The germline V gene encodes CDR1 DFQATT and CDR2 SNEGSKA (reference sequence). CDR3 sequence: CSARAPRYGTEAFF. The CDR3 coding sequence is TGCAGTGCTAGAGCTCCTCGTTACGGGACTGAAGCTTTCTTT.

This clonotype was recorded at least ten times. V gene TRBV12-3 or TRBV12-4 combines with J gene TRBJ1-6; D unresolved. The CDR3 is 15 amino acids. V gave up 4 bases and J gave up 4 bases, with 11 bases separating them. The DNA of the CDR3 is TGTGCCAGCAGTTCCGGACCGAGGTATAATTCACCCCTCCACTTT. Translation gives CASSSGPRYNSPLHF.

The chain combines TRBV30 with TRBJ2-7; 9 bases align to TRBD2. Germline V gene sequence: CDR1 GTSNPN, CDR2 SVGIG (reference sequence). V lost 0 bases and J lost 8; bases outside the gene matches: 5. The CDR3 contains 13 residues. The CDR3 DNA reads as TGTGCCTGGAGTGTACTAGCGGGCTTTCAGCAGTACTTC. Amino acids: CAWSVLAGFQQYF.

This sequence joins TRBV5-6 and TRBJ2-7; perhaps TRBD1 as D (6 bases). The germline V gene has CDR1 SGHDT and CDR2 YYEEEE. CDR3 size: 15 residues. Deletions cut 0 bases from V and 0 bases from J, with 10 bases between. In nucleotides, the CDR3 is TGTGCCAGCAGCTTGGGTGGCAGGGGCTCCTACGAGCAGTACTTC. Translation gives CASSLGGRGSYEQYF.

The chain has TRBV7-8 and TRBJ1-1; D gene uncertain. Germline values: CDR1 SGHVS, CDR2 FQNEAQ. The CDR3 runs to 13 residues. V was shortened by 0 bases and J by 8 bases, with 10 bases between the two germline ends. CDR3 nucleotide sequence: TGTGCCAGCAGCTTAGCGCTTGGATGGGAAGCTTTCTTT. This translates into CASSLALGWEAFF.

The chain has TRBV5-1 and TRBJ1-1; TRBD1 matches at 7 bases. V lost 7 bases to trimming and J lost 4 bases; unmatched junction nucleotides: 10. Germline V CDR1 and CDR2: SGHRS, YFSETQ. This CDR3 comprises 14 residues. The CDR3 region has the DNA TGCGCCAGCCACGAAGGAAACAGGGGCACTGAAGCTTTCTTT. It is translated as CASHEGNRGTEAFF.

This chain uses TRBV7-2 with TRBJ2-7; 8 bases agree with TRBD1. Germline lookup yields CDR1 SGHTA and CDR2 FQGNSA. Trimming at V came to 5 bases and at J to 5 bases, leaving 14 bases not matched to a gene. CDR3 length equals 16 residues. The chain's CDR3 is CASSLPWDRRRDEQYF. The CDR3 nucleotides are TGTGCCAGCAGCCTCCCCTGGGACAGGCGGCGGGACGAGCAGTACTTC.